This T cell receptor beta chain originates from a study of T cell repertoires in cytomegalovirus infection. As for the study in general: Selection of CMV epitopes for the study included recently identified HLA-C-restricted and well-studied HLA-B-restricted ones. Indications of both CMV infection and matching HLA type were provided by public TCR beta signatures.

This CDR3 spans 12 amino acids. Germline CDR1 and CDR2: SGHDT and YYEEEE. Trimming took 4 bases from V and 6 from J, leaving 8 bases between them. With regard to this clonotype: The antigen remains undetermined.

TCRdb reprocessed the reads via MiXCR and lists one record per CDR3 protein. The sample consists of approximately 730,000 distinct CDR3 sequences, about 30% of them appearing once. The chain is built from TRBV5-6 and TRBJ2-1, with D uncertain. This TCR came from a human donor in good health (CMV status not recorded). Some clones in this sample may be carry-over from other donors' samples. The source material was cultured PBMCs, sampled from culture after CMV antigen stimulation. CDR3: CASSGGPNEQFF. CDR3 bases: TGTGCCAGCAGCGGTGGGCCCAATGAGCAGTTCTTC.